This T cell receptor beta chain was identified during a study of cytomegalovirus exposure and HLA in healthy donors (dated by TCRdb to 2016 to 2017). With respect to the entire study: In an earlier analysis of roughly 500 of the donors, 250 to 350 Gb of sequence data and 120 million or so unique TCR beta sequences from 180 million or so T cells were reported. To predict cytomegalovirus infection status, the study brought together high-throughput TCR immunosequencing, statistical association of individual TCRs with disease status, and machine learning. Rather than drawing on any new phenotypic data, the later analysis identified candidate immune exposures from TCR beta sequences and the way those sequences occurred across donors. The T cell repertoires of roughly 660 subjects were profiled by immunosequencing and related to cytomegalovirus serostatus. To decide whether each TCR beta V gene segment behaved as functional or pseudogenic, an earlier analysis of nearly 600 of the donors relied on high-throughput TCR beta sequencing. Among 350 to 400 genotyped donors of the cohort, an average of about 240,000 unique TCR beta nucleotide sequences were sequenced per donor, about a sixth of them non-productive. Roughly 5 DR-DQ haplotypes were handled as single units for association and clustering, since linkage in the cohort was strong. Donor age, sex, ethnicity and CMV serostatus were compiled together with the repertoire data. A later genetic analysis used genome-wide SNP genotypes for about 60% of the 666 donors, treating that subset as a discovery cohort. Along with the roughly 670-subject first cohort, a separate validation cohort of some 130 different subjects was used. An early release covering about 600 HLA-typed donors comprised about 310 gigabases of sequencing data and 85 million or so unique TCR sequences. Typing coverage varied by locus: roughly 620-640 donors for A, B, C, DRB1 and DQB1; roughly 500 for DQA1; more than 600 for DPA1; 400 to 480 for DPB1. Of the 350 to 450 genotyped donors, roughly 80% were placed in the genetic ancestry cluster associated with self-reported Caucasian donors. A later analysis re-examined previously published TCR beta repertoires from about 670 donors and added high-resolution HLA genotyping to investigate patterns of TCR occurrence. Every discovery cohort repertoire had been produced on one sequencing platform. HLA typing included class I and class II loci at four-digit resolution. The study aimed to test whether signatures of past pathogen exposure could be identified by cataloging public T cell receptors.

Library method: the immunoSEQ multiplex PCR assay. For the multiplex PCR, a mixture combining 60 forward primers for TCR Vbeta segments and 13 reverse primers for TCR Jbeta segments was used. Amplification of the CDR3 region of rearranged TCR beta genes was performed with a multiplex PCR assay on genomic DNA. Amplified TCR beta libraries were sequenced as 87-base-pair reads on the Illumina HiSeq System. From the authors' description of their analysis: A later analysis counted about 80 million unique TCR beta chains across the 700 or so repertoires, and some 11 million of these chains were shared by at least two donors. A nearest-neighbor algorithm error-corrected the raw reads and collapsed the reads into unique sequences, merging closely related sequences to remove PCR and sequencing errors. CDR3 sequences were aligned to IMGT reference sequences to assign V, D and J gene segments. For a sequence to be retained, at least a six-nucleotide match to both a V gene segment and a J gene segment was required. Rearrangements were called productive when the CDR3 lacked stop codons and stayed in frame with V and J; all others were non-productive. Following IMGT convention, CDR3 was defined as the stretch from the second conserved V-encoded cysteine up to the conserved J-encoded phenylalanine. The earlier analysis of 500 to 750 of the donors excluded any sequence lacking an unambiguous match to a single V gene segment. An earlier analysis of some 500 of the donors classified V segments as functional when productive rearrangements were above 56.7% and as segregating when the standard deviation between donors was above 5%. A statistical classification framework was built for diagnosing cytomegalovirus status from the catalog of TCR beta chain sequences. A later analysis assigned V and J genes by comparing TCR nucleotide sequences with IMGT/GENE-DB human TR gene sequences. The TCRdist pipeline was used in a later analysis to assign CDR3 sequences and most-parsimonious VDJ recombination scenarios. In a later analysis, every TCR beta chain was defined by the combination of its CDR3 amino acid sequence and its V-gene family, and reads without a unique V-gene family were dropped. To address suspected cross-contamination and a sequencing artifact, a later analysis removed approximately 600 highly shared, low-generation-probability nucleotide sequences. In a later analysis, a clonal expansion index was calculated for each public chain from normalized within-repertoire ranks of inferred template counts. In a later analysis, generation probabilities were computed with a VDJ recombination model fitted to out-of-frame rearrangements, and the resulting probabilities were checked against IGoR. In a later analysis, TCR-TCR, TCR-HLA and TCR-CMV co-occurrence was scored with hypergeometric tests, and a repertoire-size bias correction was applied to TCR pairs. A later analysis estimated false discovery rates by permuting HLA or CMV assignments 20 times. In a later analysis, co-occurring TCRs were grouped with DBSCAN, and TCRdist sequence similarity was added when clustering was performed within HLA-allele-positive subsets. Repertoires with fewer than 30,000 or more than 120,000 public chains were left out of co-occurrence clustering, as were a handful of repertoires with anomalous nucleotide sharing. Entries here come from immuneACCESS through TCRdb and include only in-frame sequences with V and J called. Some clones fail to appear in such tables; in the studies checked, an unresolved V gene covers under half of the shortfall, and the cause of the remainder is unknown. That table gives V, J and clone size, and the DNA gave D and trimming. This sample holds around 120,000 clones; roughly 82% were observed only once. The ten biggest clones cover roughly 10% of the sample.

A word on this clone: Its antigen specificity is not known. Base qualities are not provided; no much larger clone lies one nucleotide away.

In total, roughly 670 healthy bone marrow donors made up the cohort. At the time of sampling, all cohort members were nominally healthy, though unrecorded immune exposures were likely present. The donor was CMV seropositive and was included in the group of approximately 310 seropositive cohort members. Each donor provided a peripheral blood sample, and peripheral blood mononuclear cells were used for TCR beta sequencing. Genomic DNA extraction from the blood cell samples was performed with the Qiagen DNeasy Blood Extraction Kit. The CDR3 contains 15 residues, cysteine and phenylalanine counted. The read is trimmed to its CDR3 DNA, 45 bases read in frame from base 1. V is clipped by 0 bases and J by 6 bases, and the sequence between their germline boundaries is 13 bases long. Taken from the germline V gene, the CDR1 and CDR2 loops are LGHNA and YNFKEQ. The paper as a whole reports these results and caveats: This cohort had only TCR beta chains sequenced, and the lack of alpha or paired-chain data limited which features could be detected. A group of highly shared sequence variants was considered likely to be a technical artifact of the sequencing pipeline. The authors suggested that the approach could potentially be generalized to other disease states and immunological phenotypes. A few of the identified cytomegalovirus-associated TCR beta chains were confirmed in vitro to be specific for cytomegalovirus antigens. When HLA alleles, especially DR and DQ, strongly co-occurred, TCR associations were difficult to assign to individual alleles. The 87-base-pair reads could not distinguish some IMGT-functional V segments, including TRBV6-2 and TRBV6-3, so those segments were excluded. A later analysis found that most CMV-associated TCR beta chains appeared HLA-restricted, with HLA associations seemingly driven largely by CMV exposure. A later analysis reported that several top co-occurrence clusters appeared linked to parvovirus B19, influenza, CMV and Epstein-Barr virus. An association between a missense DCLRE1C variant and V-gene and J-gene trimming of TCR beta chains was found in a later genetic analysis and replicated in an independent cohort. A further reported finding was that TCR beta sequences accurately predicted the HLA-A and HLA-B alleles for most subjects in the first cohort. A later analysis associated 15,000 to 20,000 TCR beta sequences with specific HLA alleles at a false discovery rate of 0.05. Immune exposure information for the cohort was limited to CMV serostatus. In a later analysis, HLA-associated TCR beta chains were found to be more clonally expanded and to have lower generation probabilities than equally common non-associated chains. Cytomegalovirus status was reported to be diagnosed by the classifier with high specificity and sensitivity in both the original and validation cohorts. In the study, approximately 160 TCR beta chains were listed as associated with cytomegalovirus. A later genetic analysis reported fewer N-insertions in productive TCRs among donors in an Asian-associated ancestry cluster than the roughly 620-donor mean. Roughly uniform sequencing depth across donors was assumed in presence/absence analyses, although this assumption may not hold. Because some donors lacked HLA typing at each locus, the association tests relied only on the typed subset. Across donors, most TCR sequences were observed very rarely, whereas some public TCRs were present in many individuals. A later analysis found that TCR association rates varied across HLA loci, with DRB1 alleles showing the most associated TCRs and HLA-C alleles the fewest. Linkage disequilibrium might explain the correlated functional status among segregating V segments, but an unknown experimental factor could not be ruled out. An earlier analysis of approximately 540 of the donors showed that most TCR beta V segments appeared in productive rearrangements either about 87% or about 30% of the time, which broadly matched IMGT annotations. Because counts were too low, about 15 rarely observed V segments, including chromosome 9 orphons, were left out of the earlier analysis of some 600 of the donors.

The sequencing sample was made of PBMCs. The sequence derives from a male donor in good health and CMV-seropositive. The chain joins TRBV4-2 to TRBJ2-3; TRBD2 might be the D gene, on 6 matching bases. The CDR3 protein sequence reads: CASSQEGRGGDTQYF. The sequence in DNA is TGTGCCAGCAGCCAAGAGGGGCGGGGTGGGGATACGCAGTATTTT.